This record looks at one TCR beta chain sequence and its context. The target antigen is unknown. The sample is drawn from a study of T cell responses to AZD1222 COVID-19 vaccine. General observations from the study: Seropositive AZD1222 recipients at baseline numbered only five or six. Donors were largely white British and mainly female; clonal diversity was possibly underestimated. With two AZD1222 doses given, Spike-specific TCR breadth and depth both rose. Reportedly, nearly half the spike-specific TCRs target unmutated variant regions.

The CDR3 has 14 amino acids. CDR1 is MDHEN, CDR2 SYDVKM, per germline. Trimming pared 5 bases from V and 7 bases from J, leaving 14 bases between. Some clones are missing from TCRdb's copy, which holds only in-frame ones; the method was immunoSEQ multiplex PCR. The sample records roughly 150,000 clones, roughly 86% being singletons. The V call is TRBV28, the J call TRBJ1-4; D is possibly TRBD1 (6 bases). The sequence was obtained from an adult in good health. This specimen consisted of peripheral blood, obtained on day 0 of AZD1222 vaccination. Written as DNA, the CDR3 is TGTGCCAGCAGTATCACAGGGCGGGGTGAAAAACTGTTTTTT. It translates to CASSITGRGEKLFF.